Listed below are T cell receptor beta chains from one sample, sequenced in a study of T cell changes during pregnancy in multiple sclerosis. The table came from immunoSEQ multiplex PCR; TCRdb's copy has only in-frame clones and leaves some out. Of about 35,000 clones listed, over 90% were seen once; the top ten hold 0.43%. The specimen was CD4+ T cells from peripheral blood mononuclear cells, collected in the third trimester of pregnancy. Every receptor here comes from a female donor in good health, enrolled as a control in a pregnancy study. Each CDR3 is given with its conserved first and last residue. Fields, in order: clone size, D gene, V gene, J gene, CDR3 DNA, CDR3 protein. The D gene is left open where the match is weak. Size is omitted from some rows. Given values are once, few, many or a class for expanded clones.

abundance: -
d_gene: -
v_gene: TRBV4-3
j_gene: TRBJ1-2
CDR3nt: TGCGCCAGCAGCCAAGCCCGGAACTATGGCTACACCTTC
CDR3aa: CASSQARNYGYTF

abundance: -
d_gene: TRBD2
v_gene: TRBV7-2
j_gene: TRBJ2-1
CDR3nt: TGTGCCAGCAGTCCCGGGGTTGGGGGGGATGAGCAGTTCTTC
CDR3aa: CASSPGVGGDEQFF

abundance: -
d_gene: TRBD1
v_gene: TRBV4-1
j_gene: TRBJ1-2
CDR3nt: TGCGCCAGCAGCCAAGTCGGGGCTAGGACAGGGGCAAAAGGCTATGGCTACACCTTC
CDR3aa: CASSQVGARTGAKGYGYTF

abundance: -
d_gene: -
v_gene: TRBV27
j_gene: TRBJ1-1
CDR3nt: TGTGCCAGCAGTTTGTGGGTTAGGGGTGAGGAAACTGAAGCTTTCTTT
CDR3aa: CASSLWVRGEETEAFF

abundance: -
d_gene: -
v_gene: TRBV19
j_gene: TRBJ2-5
CDR3nt: TGTGCCAGTAGAGACAGGCCCAATTCCGTAGGGACCCAGTACTTC
CDR3aa: CASRDRPNSVGTQYF

abundance: -
d_gene: -
v_gene: TRBV5-6
j_gene: TRBJ1-2
CDR3nt: TGTGCCAGCAGCCCGGAGGGACGCGGCTACACCTTC
CDR3aa: CASSPEGRGYTF

abundance: -
d_gene: TRBD1
v_gene: TRBV7-3
j_gene: TRBJ2-3
CDR3nt: TGTGCCAGCAGTCCCGGGACAGCTATAATCACAGATACGCAGTATTTT
CDR3aa: CASSPGTAIITDTQYF

abundance: -
d_gene: -
v_gene: TRBV5-6
j_gene: TRBJ1-6
CDR3nt: TGTGCCAGCGGCTGGGGGGTTGGATCCTATAATTCACCCCTCCACTTT
CDR3aa: CASGWGVGSYNSPLHF

abundance: -
d_gene: -
v_gene: TRBV6-5
j_gene: TRBJ1-1
CDR3nt: TGTGCCAGCATATCAGGGAACACTGAAGCTTTCTTT
CDR3aa: CASISGNTEAFF

abundance: -
d_gene: -
v_gene: TRBV2
j_gene: TRBJ1-1
CDR3nt: TGTGCCAGCAACCGACAGTACAACACTGAAGCTTTCTTT
CDR3aa: CASNRQYNTEAFF

abundance: -
d_gene: TRBD1
v_gene: TRBV19
j_gene: TRBJ2-5
CDR3nt: TGTGCCACCGAAGACAGGGGAGAGACCCAGTACTTC
CDR3aa: CATEDRGETQYF

abundance: -
d_gene: -
v_gene: TRBV6-6
j_gene: TRBJ1-6
CDR3nt: TGTGCCAGCGGACGAGGTACAGGGCTGAATTCACCCCTCCACTTT
CDR3aa: CASGRGTGLNSPLHF

abundance: -
d_gene: TRBD1
v_gene: TRBV14
j_gene: TRBJ1-2
CDR3nt: TGTGCCAGCAGCCCCGACAGGGGTGGAGGTGGCTACACCTTC
CDR3aa: CASSPDRGGGGYTF

abundance: -
d_gene: -
v_gene: TRBV5-1
j_gene: TRBJ1-2
CDR3nt: TGCGCCAGCATGGAGGGAGCAGATAACTATGGCTACACCTTC
CDR3aa: CASMEGADNYGYTF

abundance: -
d_gene: TRBD2
v_gene: TRBV5-4
j_gene: TRBJ2-3
CDR3nt: TGTGCCAGCAGTTCGAGCGGGGGAACCACAGATACGCAGTATTTT
CDR3aa: CASSSSGGTTDTQYF

abundance: -
d_gene: TRBD2
v_gene: TRBV28
j_gene: TRBJ2-5
CDR3nt: TGTGCCAGCCGCTCGGGCGGGGGGGCCCGAGAGACCCAGTACTTC
CDR3aa: CASRSGGGARETQYF

abundance: -
d_gene: TRBD1
v_gene: TRBV7-3
j_gene: TRBJ2-3
CDR3nt: TGTGCCAGCAGCTTATTCCCGGCAGCGGGACAGGGGCCGAGTACGCAGTATTTT
CDR3aa: CASSLFPAAGQGPSTQYF

abundance: -
d_gene: TRBD2
v_gene: TRBV5-1
j_gene: TRBJ2-2
CDR3nt: TGCGCCAGCAGCTTGGCTTATAGCGGGGGGTCCACCGGGGAGCTGTTTTTT
CDR3aa: CASSLAYSGGSTGELFF

abundance: -
d_gene: -
v_gene: TRBV11-1
j_gene: TRBJ2-7
CDR3nt: TGTGCCAGCAGCTTAGTTGGCAACACCTACGAGCAGTACTTC
CDR3aa: CASSLVGNTYEQYF

abundance: -
d_gene: TRBD1
v_gene: TRBV5-5
j_gene: TRBJ1-2
CDR3nt: TGTGCCAGCAGCTTGAGGGACAGCTATGGCTACACCTTC
CDR3aa: CASSLRDSYGYTF

abundance: once
d_gene: -
v_gene: TRBV18
j_gene: TRBJ1-6
CDR3nt: TGTGCCAGCTCAGTGAACAGGGATTCACCCCTCCACTTT
CDR3aa: CASSVNRDSPLHF

abundance: -
d_gene: TRBD1
v_gene: TRBV5-4
j_gene: TRBJ2-7
CDR3nt: TGTGCCAGCAGCTCTTCAACAGGGGGCTACGAGCAGTACTTC
CDR3aa: CASSSSTGGYEQYF

abundance: -
d_gene: TRBD2
v_gene: TRBV29-1
j_gene: TRBJ2-3
CDR3nt: TGCAGCGTTGAAGTTCTGGCGGGGGGATCGGATACGCAGTATTTT
CDR3aa: CSVEVLAGGSDTQYF

abundance: -
d_gene: TRBD1
v_gene: TRBV11-2
j_gene: TRBJ2-2
CDR3nt: TGTGCCAGCAGCTTAGGGGGACAGGGAAGGAACACCGGGGAGCTGTTTTTT
CDR3aa: CASSLGGQGRNTGELFF

abundance: -
d_gene: TRBD1
v_gene: TRBV5-8
j_gene: TRBJ1-5
CDR3nt: TGTGCCAGCAGTCGTACAGGGGGCGCGGGCAATCAGCCCCAGCATTTT
CDR3aa: CASSRTGGAGNQPQHF

abundance: -
d_gene: TRBD1
v_gene: TRBV5-6
j_gene: TRBJ1-5
CDR3nt: TGTGCCAGCAGCATAGGGGGCTCGGGCAATCAGCCCCAGCATTTT
CDR3aa: CASSIGGSGNQPQHF

abundance: -
d_gene: -
v_gene: TRBV5-5
j_gene: TRBJ1-1
CDR3nt: TGTGCCAGCAGCTCCACAGTAAACACTGAAGCTTTCTTT
CDR3aa: CASSSTVNTEAFF

abundance: -
d_gene: -
v_gene: TRBV25-1
j_gene: TRBJ1-1
CDR3nt: TGTGCCAGCAAGTTCAGGGGTGAAGCTTTCTTT
CDR3aa: CASKFRGEAFF

abundance: -
d_gene: -
v_gene: TRBV4-1
j_gene: TRBJ2-5
CDR3nt: TGCGCCAGCAGCTCACAGGAACAAGGGGAGACCCAGTACTTC
CDR3aa: CASSSQEQGETQYF

abundance: -
d_gene: TRBD2
v_gene: TRBV9
j_gene: TRBJ2-2
CDR3nt: TGTGCCAGCAGCGTAGGGGGGGGTAACACCGGGGAGCTGTTTTTT
CDR3aa: CASSVGGGNTGELFF

abundance: -
d_gene: TRBD1
v_gene: TRBV5-5
j_gene: TRBJ2-7
CDR3nt: TGTGCCAGCGGTGTCCCGGGACAGGGGACCTACGAGCAGTACTTC
CDR3aa: CASGVPGQGTYEQYF

abundance: -
d_gene: -
v_gene: TRBV11-2
j_gene: TRBJ1-1
CDR3nt: TGTGCCAGCAGCTTCCGGGGTGGTAAAGGTGAAGCTTTCTTT
CDR3aa: CASSFRGGKGEAFF

abundance: -
d_gene: TRBD1
v_gene: TRBV5-5
j_gene: TRBJ2-7
CDR3nt: TGTGCCAGCAGCTTGGGGGACAGGGTAGGATCGGTCGAGCAGTACTTC
CDR3aa: CASSLGDRVGSVEQYF

abundance: -
d_gene: -
v_gene: TRBV27
j_gene: TRBJ1-5
CDR3nt: TGTGCCAGCAGTGAACGGAATCAGCCCCAGCATTTT
CDR3aa: CASSERNQPQHF

abundance: -
d_gene: TRBD2
v_gene: TRBV14
j_gene: TRBJ2-2
CDR3nt: TGTGCCAGCAGCCAAAGATTGCGGGCTAGCGGGGACGCGAACACCGGGGAGCTGTTTTTT
CDR3aa: CASSQRLRASGDANTGELFF

abundance: -
d_gene: -
v_gene: TRBV6-5
j_gene: TRBJ1-1
CDR3nt: TGTGCCAGCAGTTACGGTCGAGGCAAGAACACTGAAGCTTTCTTT
CDR3aa: CASSYGRGKNTEAFF

abundance: -
d_gene: -
v_gene: TRBV4-2
j_gene: TRBJ2-7
CDR3nt: TGTGCCAGCAGCCAAGATCACAGGGATGTCCGCGAGCAGTACTTC
CDR3aa: CASSQDHRDVREQYF

abundance: -
d_gene: -
v_gene: TRBV9
j_gene: TRBJ2-1
CDR3nt: TGTGCCAGCAGCGCTAGGGACTTCACGGGTTACAATGAGCAGTTCTTC
CDR3aa: CASSARDFTGYNEQFF

abundance: few
d_gene: TRBD1
v_gene: TRBV28
j_gene: TRBJ1-4
CDR3nt: TGTGCCAGCGGGAGCCGGGCAGGGGGATTTGAAAAACTGTTTTTT
CDR3aa: CASGSRAGGFEKLFF

abundance: -
d_gene: TRBD2
v_gene: TRBV5-1
j_gene: TRBJ2-7
CDR3nt: TGCGCCAGCAGCCGTAGCGGGGGCGTGTCCAACGAGCAGTACTTC
CDR3aa: CASSRSGGVSNEQYF

abundance: -
d_gene: TRBD1
v_gene: TRBV25-1
j_gene: TRBJ1-2
CDR3nt: TGTGCCAGCAGTGATGTCGCCGGACAGGGGGCGCGCGGCTACACCTTC
CDR3aa: CASSDVAGQGARGYTF

abundance: -
d_gene: TRBD1
v_gene: TRBV5-1
j_gene: TRBJ2-5
CDR3nt: TGCGCCAGCAGCCCCGTGGGGACAGGGACACAAGAGACCCAGTACTTC
CDR3aa: CASSPVGTGTQETQYF

abundance: -
d_gene: -
v_gene: TRBV9
j_gene: TRBJ1-2
CDR3nt: TGTGCCAGCAGCCCCGGGGGGAACTATGGCTACACCTTC
CDR3aa: CASSPGGNYGYTF

abundance: -
d_gene: -
v_gene: TRBV7-2
j_gene: TRBJ2-7
CDR3nt: TGTGCCAGCAGCTTACTGTACGAGCAGTACTTC
CDR3aa: CASSLLYEQYF

abundance: -
d_gene: -
v_gene: TRBV6-6
j_gene: TRBJ2-6
CDR3nt: TGTGCCAGCAGTTCACAGGGCTCTGGGGCCAACGTCCTGACTTTC
CDR3aa: CASSSQGSGANVLTF

abundance: -
d_gene: -
v_gene: TRBV6-1
j_gene: TRBJ1-1
CDR3nt: TGTGCCAGCAGACCCAGGCAGGGGCTGAACACTGAAGCTTTCTTT
CDR3aa: CASRPRQGLNTEAFF

abundance: -
d_gene: TRBD1
v_gene: TRBV18
j_gene: TRBJ1-2
CDR3nt: TGTGCCAGCTCACCAGGGACAGGCTATGGCTACACCTTC
CDR3aa: CASSPGTGYGYTF

abundance: -
d_gene: -
v_gene: TRBV18
j_gene: TRBJ1-4
CDR3nt: TGTGCCAGCTCACCGCAGGCAACTAATGAAAAACTGTTTTTT
CDR3aa: CASSPQATNEKLFF

abundance: once
d_gene: TRBD1
v_gene: TRBV28
j_gene: TRBJ1-2
CDR3nt: TGTGCCAGCAGTTTTGGACAGGGGTACAATGGCTACACCTTC
CDR3aa: CASSFGQGYNGYTF

abundance: -
d_gene: -
v_gene: TRBV9
j_gene: TRBJ2-7
CDR3nt: TGTGCCAGCAGCGTAGACGCCGGGGTCTACGAGCAGTACTTC
CDR3aa: CASSVDAGVYEQYF